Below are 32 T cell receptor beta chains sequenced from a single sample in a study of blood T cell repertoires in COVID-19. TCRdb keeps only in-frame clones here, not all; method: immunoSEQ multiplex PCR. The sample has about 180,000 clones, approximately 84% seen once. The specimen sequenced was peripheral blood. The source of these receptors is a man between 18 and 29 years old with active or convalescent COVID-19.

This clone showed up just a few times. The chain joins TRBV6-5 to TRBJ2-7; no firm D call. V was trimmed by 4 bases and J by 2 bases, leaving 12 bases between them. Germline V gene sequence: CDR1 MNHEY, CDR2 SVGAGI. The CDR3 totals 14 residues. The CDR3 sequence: CASSLRHGTYEQYF. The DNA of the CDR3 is TGTGCCAGCAGTTTGAGACACGGTACCTACGAGCAGTACTTC.

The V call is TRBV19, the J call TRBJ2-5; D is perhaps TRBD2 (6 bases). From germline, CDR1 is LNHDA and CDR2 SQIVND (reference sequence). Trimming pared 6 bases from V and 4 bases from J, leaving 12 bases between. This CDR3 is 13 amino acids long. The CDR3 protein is CASRGGLGETQYF. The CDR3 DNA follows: TGTGCCAGTAGGGGGGGTCTAGGAGAGACCCAGTACTTC. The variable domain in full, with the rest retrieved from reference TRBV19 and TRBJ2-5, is DGGITQSPKYLFRKEGQNVTLSCEQNLNHDAMYWYRQDPGQGLRLIYYSQIVNDFQKGDIAEGYSVSREKKESFPLTVTSAQKNPTAFYLCASRGGLGETQYFGPGTRLLVL.

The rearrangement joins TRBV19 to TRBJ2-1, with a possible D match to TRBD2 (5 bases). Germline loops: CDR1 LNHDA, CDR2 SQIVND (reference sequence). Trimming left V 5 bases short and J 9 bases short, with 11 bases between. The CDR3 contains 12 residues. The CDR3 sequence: CASSLDFGEQFF. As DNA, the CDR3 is TGTGCCAGTAGTTTGGACTTTGGTGAGCAGTTCTTC.

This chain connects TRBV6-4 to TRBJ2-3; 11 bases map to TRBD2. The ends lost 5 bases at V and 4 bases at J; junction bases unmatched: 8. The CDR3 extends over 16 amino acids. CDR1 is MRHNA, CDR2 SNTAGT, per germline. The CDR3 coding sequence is TGTGCCAGCAGTCGACTAGCGGGGAGGGGGCCAGATACGCAGTATTTT. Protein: CASSRLAGRGPDTQYF.

The DNA of the CDR3 is TGTGCCAGCAGCTTGTTCAGGGCTCAGCAGTACTTC. Residues: CASSLFRAQQYF. The chain employs TRBV7-2 and TRBJ2-7, with D perhaps TRBD1 (5 bases). The CDR3 contains 12 residues. Between the trimmed V and J ends, which lost 3 bases and 8 bases, there was a span of 11 bases. Germline V gene sequence: CDR1 SGHTA, CDR2 FQGNSA.

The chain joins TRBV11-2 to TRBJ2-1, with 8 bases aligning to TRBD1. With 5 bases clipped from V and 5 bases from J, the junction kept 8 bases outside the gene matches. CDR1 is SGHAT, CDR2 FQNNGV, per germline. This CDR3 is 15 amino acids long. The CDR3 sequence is CASSPRTGNHNEQFF. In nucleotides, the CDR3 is TGTGCCAGCAGCCCTCGGACAGGGAACCACAATGAGCAGTTCTTC. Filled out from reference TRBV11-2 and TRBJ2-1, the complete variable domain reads EAGVAQSPRYKIIEKRQSVAFWCNPISGHATLYWYQQILGQGPKLLIQFQNNGVVDDSQLPKDRFSAERLKGVDSTLKIQPAKLEDSAVYLCASSPRTGNHNEQFFGPGTRLTVL.

The CDR3 spells CASSLGLANEQFF. CDR3 bases: TGTGCCAGCAGCTTGGGACTAGCCAATGAGCAGTTCTTC. The chain employs TRBV7-2 and TRBJ2-1; 9 nucleotides agree with TRBD2. In germline, CDR1 is SGHTA, CDR2 FQGNSA. V was clipped by 3 bases and J by 6 bases; unmatched bases: 0. The CDR3 spans 13 residues.

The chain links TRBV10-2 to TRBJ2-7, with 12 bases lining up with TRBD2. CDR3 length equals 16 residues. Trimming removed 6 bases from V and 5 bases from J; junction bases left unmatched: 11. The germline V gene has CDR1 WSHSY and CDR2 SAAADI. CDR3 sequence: CASRDPRLAGVDEQYF. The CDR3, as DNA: TGCGCCAGCAGGGACCCCCGACTAGCGGGAGTGGACGAGCAGTACTTC.

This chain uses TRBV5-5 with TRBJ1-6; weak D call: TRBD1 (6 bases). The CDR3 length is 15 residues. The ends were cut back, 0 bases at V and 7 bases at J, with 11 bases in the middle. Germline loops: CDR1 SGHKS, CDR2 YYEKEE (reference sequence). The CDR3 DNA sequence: TGTGCCAGCAGCTTGGCACCAGGGACAAATTCACCCCTCCACTTT. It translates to CASSLAPGTNSPLHF.

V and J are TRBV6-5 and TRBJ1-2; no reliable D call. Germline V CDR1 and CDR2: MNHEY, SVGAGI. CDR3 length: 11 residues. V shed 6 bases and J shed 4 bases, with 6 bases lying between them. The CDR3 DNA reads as TGTGCCAGCAGCCTACTCTATGGCTACACCTTC. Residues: CASSLLYGYTF.

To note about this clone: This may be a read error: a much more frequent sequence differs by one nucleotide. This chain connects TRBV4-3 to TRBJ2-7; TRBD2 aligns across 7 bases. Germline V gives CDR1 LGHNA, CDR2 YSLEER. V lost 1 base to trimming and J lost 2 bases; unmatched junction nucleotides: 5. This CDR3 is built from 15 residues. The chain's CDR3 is CASSQVPGGAYEQYF. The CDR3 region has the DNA TGCGCCAGCAGCCAAGTTCCGGGAGGTGCCTACGAGCAGTACTTC.

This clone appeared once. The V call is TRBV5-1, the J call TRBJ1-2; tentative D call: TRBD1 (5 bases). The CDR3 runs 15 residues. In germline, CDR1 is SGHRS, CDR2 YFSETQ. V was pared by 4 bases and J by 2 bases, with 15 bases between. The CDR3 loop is CASSTRGTGNYGYTF. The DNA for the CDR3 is TGCGCCAGCAGCACTCGGGGGACTGGCAACTATGGCTACACCTTC. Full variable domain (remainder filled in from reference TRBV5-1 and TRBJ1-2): KAGVTQTPRYLIKTRGQQVTLSCSPISGHRSVSWYQQTPGQGLQFLFEYFSETQRNKGNFPGRFSGRQFSNSRSEMNVSTLELGDSALYLCASSTRGTGNYGYTFGSGTRLTVV.

This CDR3 reads CASSTLQGYVQYF. CDR3 nucleotides: TGTGCCAGCAGTACACTACAGGGGTATGTGCAGTACTTC. J is TRBJ2-7 and V is TRBV12-3 or TRBV12-4, with 7 positions matching TRBD1. Trimming at V came to 5 bases and at J to 9 bases, leaving 10 bases not matched to a gene. The CDR3 runs to 13 residues.

CDR3 DNA sequence: TGTGCCAGCAGTTCCACAAATCCCTGGGACAGAGAACACTACGAGCAGTACTTC. It codes for CASSSTNPWDREHYEQYF. This sequence joins TRBV28 and TRBJ2-7; 7 bases are shared with TRBD1. Germline V gene lookup returns CDR1 MDHEN and CDR2 SYDVKM. CDR3 length: 18 residues. The V and J ends lost 4 bases and 3 bases, in that order; junction bases with no gene match: 18.

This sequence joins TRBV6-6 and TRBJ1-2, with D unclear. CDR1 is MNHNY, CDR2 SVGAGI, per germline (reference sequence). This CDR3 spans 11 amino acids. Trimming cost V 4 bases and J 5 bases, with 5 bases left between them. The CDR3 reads CASSFTYGYTF. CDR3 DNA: TGTGCCAGCAGTTTCACTTATGGCTACACCTTC.

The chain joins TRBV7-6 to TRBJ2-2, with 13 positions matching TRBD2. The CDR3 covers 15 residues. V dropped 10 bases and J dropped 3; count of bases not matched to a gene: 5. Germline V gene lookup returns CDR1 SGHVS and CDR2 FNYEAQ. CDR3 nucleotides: TGTGCCACCTCGACTAGCGGGGGGTACACCGGGGAGCTGTTTTTT. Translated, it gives CATSTSGGYTGELFF.

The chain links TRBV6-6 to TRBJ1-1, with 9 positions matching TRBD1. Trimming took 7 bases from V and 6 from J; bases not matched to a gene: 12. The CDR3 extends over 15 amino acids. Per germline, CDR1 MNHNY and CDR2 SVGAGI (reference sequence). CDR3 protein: CASTISGDRVAEAFF. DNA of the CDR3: TGTGCCAGCACCATATCCGGGGACAGGGTAGCTGAAGCTTTCTTT.

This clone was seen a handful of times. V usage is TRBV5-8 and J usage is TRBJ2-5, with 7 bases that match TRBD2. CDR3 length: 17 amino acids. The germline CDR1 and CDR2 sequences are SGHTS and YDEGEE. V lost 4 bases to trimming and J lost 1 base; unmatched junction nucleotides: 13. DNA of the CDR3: TGTGCCAGCAGCCCATCCAATCCTAGCGGAGGCCAAGAGACCCAGTACTTC. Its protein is CASSPSNPSGGQETQYF.

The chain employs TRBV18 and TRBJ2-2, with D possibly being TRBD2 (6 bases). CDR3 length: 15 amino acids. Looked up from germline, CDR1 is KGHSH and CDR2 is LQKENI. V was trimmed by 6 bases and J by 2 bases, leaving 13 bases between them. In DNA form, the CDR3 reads TGTGCCAGCTCCCGAGGAGGGGCAAACACCGGGGAGCTGTTTTTT. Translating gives CASSRGGANTGELFF.

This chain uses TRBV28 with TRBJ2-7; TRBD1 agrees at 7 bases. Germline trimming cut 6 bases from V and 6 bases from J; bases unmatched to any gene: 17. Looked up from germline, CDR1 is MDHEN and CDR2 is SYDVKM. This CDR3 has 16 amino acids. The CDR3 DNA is TGTGCCAGCAGGAAAAGGACAGGCAGTTCAACGCGCGAGCAGTACTTC. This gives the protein CASRKRTGSSTREQYF. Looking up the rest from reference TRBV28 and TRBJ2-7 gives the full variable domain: DVKVTQSSRYLVKRTGEKVFLECVQDMDHENMFWYRQDPGLGLRLIYFSYDVKMKEKGDIPEGYSVSREKKERFSLILESASTNQTSMYLCASRKRTGSSTREQYFGPGTRLTVT.

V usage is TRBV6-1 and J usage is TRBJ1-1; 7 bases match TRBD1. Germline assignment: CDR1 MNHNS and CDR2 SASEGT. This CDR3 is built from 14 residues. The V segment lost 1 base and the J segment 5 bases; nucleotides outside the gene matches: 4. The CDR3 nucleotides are TGTGCCAGCAGTGAAGAATCAGGGGGAACTGAAGCTTTCTTT. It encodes CASSEESGGTEAFF.

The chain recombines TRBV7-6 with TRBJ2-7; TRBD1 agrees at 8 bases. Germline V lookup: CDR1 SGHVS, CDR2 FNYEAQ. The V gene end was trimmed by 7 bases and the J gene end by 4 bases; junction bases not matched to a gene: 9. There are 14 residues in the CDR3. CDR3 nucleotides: TGTGCCAGCACCCTGGGACAGGCTCCTTACGAGCAGTACTTC. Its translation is CASTLGQAPYEQYF. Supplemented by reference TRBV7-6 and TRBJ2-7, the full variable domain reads GAGVSQSPRYKVTKRGQDVALRCDPISGHVSLYWYRQALGQGPEFLTYFNYEAQQDKSGLPNDRFSAERPEGSISTLTIQRTEQRDSAMYRCASTLGQAPYEQYFGPGTRLTVT.

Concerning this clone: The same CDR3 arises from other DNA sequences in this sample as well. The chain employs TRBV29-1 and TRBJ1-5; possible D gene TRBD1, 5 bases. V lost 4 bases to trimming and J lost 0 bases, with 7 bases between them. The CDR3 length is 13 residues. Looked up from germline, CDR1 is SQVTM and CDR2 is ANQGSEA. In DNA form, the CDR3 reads TGCAGCGTTGCGGGGGATAGCAATCAGCCCCAGCATTTT. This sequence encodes CSVAGDSNQPQHF.

The CDR3 loop reads CASTRGGNTIYF. DNA for the CDR3: TGTGCCAGCACCCGAGGTGGAAACACCATATATTTT. The genes are TRBV2 and TRBJ1-3; D gene uncertain. CDR3 size: 12 residues. V gave up 7 bases and J gave up 3 bases, with 7 bases separating them. Germline V gene lookup returns CDR1 SNHLY and CDR2 FYNNEI. The full variable domain, in which reference TRBV2 and TRBJ1-3 provide the parts outside the CDR3, is EPEVTQTPSHQVTQMGQEVILRCVPISNHLYFYWYRQILGQKVEFLVSFYNNEISEKSEIFDDQFSVERPDGSNFTLKIRSTKLEDSAMYFCASTRGGNTIYFGEGSWLTVV.

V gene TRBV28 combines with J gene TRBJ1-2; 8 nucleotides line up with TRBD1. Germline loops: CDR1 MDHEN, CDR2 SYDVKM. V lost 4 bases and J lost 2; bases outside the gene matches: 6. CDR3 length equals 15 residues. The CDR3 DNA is TGTGCCAGCAGTTCCACAGGGGGTGCGAACTATGGCTACACCTTC. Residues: CASSSTGGANYGYTF.

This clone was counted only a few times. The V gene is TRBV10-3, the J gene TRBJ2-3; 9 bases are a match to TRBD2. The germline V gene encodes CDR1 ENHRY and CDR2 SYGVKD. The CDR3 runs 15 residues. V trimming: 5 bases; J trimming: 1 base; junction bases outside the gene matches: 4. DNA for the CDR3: TGTGCCATCAGTCTAGCGGGGAGAGGCACAGATACGCAGTATTTT. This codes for CAISLAGRGTDTQYF.

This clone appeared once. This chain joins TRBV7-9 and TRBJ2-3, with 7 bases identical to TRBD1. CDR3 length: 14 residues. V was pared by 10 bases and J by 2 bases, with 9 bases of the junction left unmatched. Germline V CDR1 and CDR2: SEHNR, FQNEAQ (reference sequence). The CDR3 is CATATGSDTDTQYF. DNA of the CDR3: TGTGCCACCGCGACAGGGTCGGACACAGATACGCAGTATTTT.

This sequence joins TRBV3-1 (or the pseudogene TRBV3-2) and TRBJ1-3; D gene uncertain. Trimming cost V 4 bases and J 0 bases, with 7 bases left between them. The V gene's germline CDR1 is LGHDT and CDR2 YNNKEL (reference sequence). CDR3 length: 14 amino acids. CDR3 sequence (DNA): TGTGCCAGCAGCCCAGCGTTCTCTGGAAACACCATATATTTT. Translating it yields CASSPAFSGNTIYF.

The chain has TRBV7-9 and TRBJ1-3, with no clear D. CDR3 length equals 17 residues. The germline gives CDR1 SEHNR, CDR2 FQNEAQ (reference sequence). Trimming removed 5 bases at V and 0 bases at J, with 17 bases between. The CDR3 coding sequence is TGTGCCAGCAGCACACGGAGAAGCATGAGCTCTGGAAACACCATATATTTT. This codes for CASSTRRSMSSGNTIYF.

The CDR3 DNA is TGTGCCAGCAGCGGTGGTGGGCCTAATGAAAAACTGTTTTTT. Its translation: CASSGGGPNEKLFF. The V and J genes are TRBV5-4 and TRBJ1-4, with D hard to call. The CDR3 has 14 amino acids. CDR1 SGHNT and CDR2 YYREEE come from the germline V gene (reference sequence). The V end lost 4 bases, the J end lost 3 bases, and 10 bases lay between the germline ends.

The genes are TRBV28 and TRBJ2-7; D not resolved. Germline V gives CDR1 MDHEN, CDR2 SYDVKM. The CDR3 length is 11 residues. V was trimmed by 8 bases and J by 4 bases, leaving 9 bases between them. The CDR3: CASGPLYEQYF. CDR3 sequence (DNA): TGTGCCAGCGGGCCGCTTTACGAGCAGTACTTC.

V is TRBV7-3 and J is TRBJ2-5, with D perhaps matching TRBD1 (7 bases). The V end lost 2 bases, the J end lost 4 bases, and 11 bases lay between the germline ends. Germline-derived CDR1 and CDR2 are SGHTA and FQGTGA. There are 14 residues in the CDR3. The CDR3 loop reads CASSLGGGGETQYF. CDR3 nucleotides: TGTGCCAGCAGCTTAGGAGGGGGCGGAGAGACCCAGTACTTC.